This T cell receptor beta chain was recorded in a study of blood T cell repertoires in COVID-19. Study summary: Samples came from the United States, Italy and Spain, spanning acute and convalescent COVID-19. Nucleic acid was either cDNA or gDNA, and it came from T cells, B-cell-depleted T cells, or PBMCs.

In germline, CDR1 is KGHSH, CDR2 LQKENI. Trimming removed 3 bases from V and 0 bases from J; junction bases left unmatched: 17. This CDR3 region has 21 residues. In the source study's methods: Estimates of nucleated cell counts were drawn from the amplification of reference gene primers. Some clones are missing from TCRdb's copy, which holds only in-frame ones; the method was immunoSEQ multiplex PCR. V and J calls and clone size are as listed in that table; D and trimming were resolved from the DNA. Of 380,000 or so clones in the sample, around 84% were seen once. The chain has TRBV18 and TRBJ2-3, with TRBD2 matching over 11 bases. The TCR originated in a human donor with acute or convalescent COVID-19. The donor label of this sample is uncertain. The sample comprised peripheral blood. The CDR3 is CASSPYGLAGGRDSSTDTQYF. The DNA for the CDR3 is TGTGCCAGCTCACCGTACGGTCTAGCGGGGGGCCGGGACTCTAGCACAGATACGCAGTATTTT.